Listed below are T cell receptor beta chains from one sample, sequenced in a study of shared T cell receptors in the human thymus. Assay: immunoSEQ multiplex PCR; the TCRdb copy retains only in-frame clones and omits some. The profile shows 720,000 or so clones, approximately 83% of them singletons. These same records also appear under a second study, on human thymus T cells.

The sequenced sample was thymocytes. The receptors shown here come from a girl under two years old with a congenital heart defect. CDR3s include the opening cysteine and the closing phenylalanine or tryptophan. The D gene is left open where the match is weak. Clone sizes are given selectively: once, few, many, or a class where the clone is expanded.

d_gene	abundance	v_gene	j_gene	CDR3nt	CDR3aa
TRBD1	.	TRBV28	TRBJ2-7	TGTGCCAGCAGTCCACCCCGGGGACAGGGGAGATACGAGCAGTACTTC	CASSPPRGQGRYEQYF
TRBD2	.	TRBV7-2	TRBJ2-7	TGTGCCAGCAGCTTCGAGCGGGGGAAACTCCTAGACGAGCAGTACTTC	CASSFERGKLLDEQYF
.	once	TRBV2	TRBJ1-5	TGTGCCAGCAGTGGACAGGATGGGGGTCTGAGCAATCAGCCCCAGCATTTT	CASSGQDGGLSNQPQHF
.	once	TRBV7-9	TRBJ1-5	TGTGCCAGCAGCTTAGGTCAAGGCAGGGCCATCAATCAGCCCCAGCATTTT	CASSLGQGRAINQPQHF
TRBD1	.	TRBV9	TRBJ2-1	TGTGCCAGCAGCGTAGGTCTGCGACAGGGTGGGCATGAGCAGTTCTTC	CASSVGLRQGGHEQFF
.	.	TRBV7-8	TRBJ1-6	TGTGCCAGCAGCCACTCAAATTCACCCCTCCACTTT	CASSHSNSPLHF
TRBD1	.	TRBV2	TRBJ1-4	TGTGCCAGCAGTGAACTTAGGGACAGGGAGGCGACAACTAATGAAAAACTGTTTTTT	CASSELRDREATTNEKLFF
TRBD1	.	TRBV29-1	TRBJ1-1	TGCAGCGTTGGGGTGGGCAGGGGGTATGAAGCTTTCTTT	CSVGVGRGYEAFF
.	.	TRBV5-6	TRBJ1-2	TGTGCCAGCAGAAGGGGTACCTATGGCTACACCTTC	CASRRGTYGYTF
TRBD2	.	TRBV27	TRBJ2-1	TGTGCCAGCAGTACGCTCCCGGGACTAGCGGGGGGTTGGGAGTTCTTC	CASSTLPGLAGGWEFF
.	.	TRBV4-1	TRBJ2-4	TGCGCCAGCAGCCACGCACTGAATGCAGGGTTAGCCAAAAACATTCAGTACTTC	CASSHALNAGLAKNIQYF
TRBD1	.	TRBV12-5	TRBJ1-2	TGTGCTAGTGGTTTGTCACAAACTACAGGGGGCTATGGCTACACCTTC	CASGLSQTTGGYGYTF
TRBD1	.	TRBV6-1	TRBJ1-2	TGTGCCAGCAGTGAAAAGGGGACAGGGGGCAAATGGACCTTC	CASSEKGTGGKWTF
TRBD1	.	TRBV9	TRBJ1-2	TGTGCCAGCAGCGTCGGGGACAGGTATGGCTACACCTTC	CASSVGDRYGYTF
.	.	TRBV21-1	TRBJ2-7	TGTGCCAGCAGAATAACAGGGGAGCCCTACGAGCAGTACTTC	CASRITGEPYEQYF
TRBD2	.	TRBV4-2	TRBJ2-3	TGTGCCAGCAGCCGTCAGGCACTAGCGCTTAGCACAGATACGCAGTATTTT	CASSRQALALSTDTQYF
.	.	TRBV7-3	TRBJ1-1	TGTGCCAGCAGCTCTGGAGCGAACACTGAAGCTTTCTTT	CASSSGANTEAFF
.	.	TRBV30	TRBJ1-2	TGTGCCTGGAAGGGGTCAACGTTTCCTATAGATGGCTACACCTTC	CAWKGSTFPIDGYTF
TRBD1	.	TRBV5-1	TRBJ2-7	TGCGCCAGCGGGACAGGGACCCACGAGCAGTACTTC	CASGTGTHEQYF
.	.	TRBV14	TRBJ2-5	TGTGCCAGCAGCCAAGAGGTGGCGGGGCAAGAGACCCAGTACTTC	CASSQEVAGQETQYF
TRBD1	.	TRBV6-1	TRBJ1-5	TGTGCCAGCAGCCCGGACAGGGGGCTGAATCAGCCCCAGCATTTT	CASSPDRGLNQPQHF
TRBD2	.	TRBV10-1	TRBJ2-1	TGCGCCAGCAGGTCCGGGACTAGCGGGGGTGACCCCTACAATGAGCAGTTCTTC	CASRSGTSGGDPYNEQFF
.	.	TRBV27	TRBJ1-2	TGTGCCAGCAGTCAAGTTAGGCGGGCGGGCCGGTATGGCTACACCTTC	CASSQVRRAGRYGYTF
TRBD1	.	TRBV4-3	TRBJ2-5	TGCGCCAGCAGCCAAGAGACAGGGAGAGATAGGTCTGGGAAGGAGACCCAGTACTTC	CASSQETGRDRSGKETQYF
.	.	TRBV7-9	TRBJ1-1	TGTGCCAGCAGTAAACTCAGCGCTGAAGCTTTCTTT	CASSKLSAEAFF
.	.	TRBV9	TRBJ1-2	TGTGCCAGCAGCGTAGAACCCCCGTTGCCGACAGGACCCGCGCGGGATGGCTACACCTTC	CASSVEPPLPTGPARDGYTF
.	once	TRBV6-5	TRBJ2-1	TGTGCCAGCACAACCCTCGATGGGGGGAGGTATGAGCAGTTCTTC	CASTTLDGGRYEQFF
.	.	TRBV7-2	TRBJ1-1	TGTGCCAGCAGCGGCAAGGACAGTGAAGCTTTCTTT	CASSGKDSEAFF
.	.	TRBV27	TRBJ2-1	TGTGCCAGCGGGCAGAGGGAATCACCAAACCACAATGAGCAGTTCTTC	CASGQRESPNHNEQFF
.	.	TRBV4-3	TRBJ2-3	TGCGCCAGCAGCCAAGCCCTAGGCTCTAGCACAGATACGCAGTATTTT	CASSQALGSSTDTQYF
TRBD1	.	TRBV10-2	TRBJ2-7	TGCGCCAGCAGAGGGGGCTCGGACAAAACAGAGGCCTACGAGCAGTACTTC	CASRGGSDKTEAYEQYF
.	.	TRBV2	TRBJ2-7	TGTGCCAGCAGCAGGCATCTACGGTTGTCCTACGAGCAGTACTTC	CASSRHLRLSYEQYF
.	.	TRBV27	TRBJ2-1	TGTGCCAGCAGTTCTCCGGTCTACAATGAGCAGTTCTTC	CASSSPVYNEQFF
.	.	TRBV4-1	TRBJ2-1	TGCGCCAGCAGCCAAGTCCGAAGCGATCCCTACAATGAGCAGTTCTTC	CASSQVRSDPYNEQFF
.	.	TRBV5-1	TRBJ1-4	TGCGCCAGCAGCTTAACCCCAAGACATCCTCTAACTAATGAAAAACTGTTTTTT	CASSLTPRHPLTNEKLFF
.	few	TRBV10-2	TRBJ2-7	TGCGCCATAACGACAGGTGAGGAGCAGTACTTC	CAITTGEEQYF
.	.	TRBV15	TRBJ1-1	TGTGCCACCAGCACGCGGAGGGGATTAAGCGCTGAAGCTTTCTTT	CATSTRRGLSAEAFF
TRBD1	few	TRBV4-1	TRBJ2-7	TGCGCCAGCAGCCAAGGGGGACAGAAATACTACGAGCAGTACTTC	CASSQGGQKYYEQYF
.	.	TRBV19	TRBJ1-5	TGTGCCAGTATCCCCAGTGAGGGGGGGAAGTACCAGCCCCAGCATTTT	CASIPSEGGKYQPQHF
TRBD2	.	TRBV7-2	TRBJ2-1	TGTGCCAGCAGCTTAGCTAGCGGGGGACCCTACAATGAGCAGTTCTTC	CASSLASGGPYNEQFF
.	.	TRBV4-1	TRBJ2-3	TGCGCCAGCAGCAACCCATTCGGACACTCTGCCGGGGGAAATACGCAGTATTTT	CASSNPFGHSAGGNTQYF
.	once	TRBV19	TRBJ1-1	TGTGCCACCAAAGAGGGGGGGCTGAACACTGAAGCTTTCTTT	CATKEGGLNTEAFF
.	.	TRBV21-1	TRBJ1-5	TGTGCCAGCAGCAAAGAGATGGACAGGGAGGAGGATCAGCCCCAGCATTTT	CASSKEMDREEDQPQHF
.	few	TRBV11-2	TRBJ2-2	TGTGCCAGCAGCTCCTCCACTAGGTGGGCCGACACCGGGGAGCTGTTTTTT	CASSSSTRWADTGELFF
.	.	TRBV5-1	TRBJ1-2	TGCGCCAGCAGCTTGGGAGTGGTGGGAGATGGCTACACCTTC	CASSLGVVGDGYTF
.	.	TRBV9	TRBJ2-3	TGTGCCAGCAGCCCAGGCAGCACAGATACGCAGTATTTT	CASSPGSTDTQYF